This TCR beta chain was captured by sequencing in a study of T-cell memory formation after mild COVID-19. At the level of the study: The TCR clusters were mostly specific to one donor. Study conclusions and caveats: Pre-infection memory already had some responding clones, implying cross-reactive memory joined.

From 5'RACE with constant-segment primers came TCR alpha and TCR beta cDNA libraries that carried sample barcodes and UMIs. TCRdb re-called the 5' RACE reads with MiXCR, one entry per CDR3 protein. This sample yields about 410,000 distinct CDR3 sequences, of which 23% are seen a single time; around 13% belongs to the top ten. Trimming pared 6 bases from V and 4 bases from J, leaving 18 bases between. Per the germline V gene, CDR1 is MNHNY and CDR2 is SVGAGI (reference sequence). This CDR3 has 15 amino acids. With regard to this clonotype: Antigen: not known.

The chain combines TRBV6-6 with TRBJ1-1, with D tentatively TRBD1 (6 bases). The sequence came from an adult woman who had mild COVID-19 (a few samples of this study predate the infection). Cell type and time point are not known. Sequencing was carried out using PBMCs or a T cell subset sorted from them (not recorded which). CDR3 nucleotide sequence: TGTGCCAGCAGAAAAGGACAGACATATCTCACTGAAGCTTTCTTT. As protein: CASRKGQTYLTEAFF.